This section outlines one T cell receptor (beta chain) sequence together with its context. There is no known antigen for this receptor. One junction end disagrees with the germline gene, perhaps due to a read error. This entry comes from a study of T-cell reconstitution after alpha-beta-depleted transplantation in children (TCRdb year 2016). For context, the study as a whole: T-cell immune reconstitution after TCRalphabeta/CD19-depleted allogeneic hematopoietic cell transplantation in children was quantitatively tracked in the study by means of TCR repertoire profiling.

Reading from cysteine to phenylalanine, the CDR3 counts 15 amino acids. Just the 45-base CDR3 DNA is kept, in frame starting at base 1. The germline V gene provides CDR1 SGHDT and CDR2 YYEEEE. Library generation was performed with PCR. Reads for this sample came from an Illumina HiSeq 2500. Molecular barcoding was employed in the preparation of TCR libraries, with unique molecular identifiers being used to normalize TCRbeta repertoire quantification. The raw public reads went through TCRdb reprocessing: fastp at Q25, MiXCR clone calling, in-frame beta chains kept. Records with the same CDR3 protein are collapsed into one entry carrying the most frequent genes and DNA. For this sample the table gives roughly 500,000 distinct CDR3 sequences, of which around a third were detected only once. Of the sample, 2% to 3% falls within the top ten clones.

The TCR sequence derives from a human donor who donated a stem cell graft to a child with aplastic anemia. Sequenced material: PBMCs from the stem cell graft donor, taken from the stem cell graft. The rearrangement combines TRBV5-6 with TRBJ1-5, with the identity of the D gene unclear. The CDR3 sequence is CASSPKPFSNQPQNF. The bases read TGTGCCAGCAGCCCAAAACCTTTTAGCAATCAGCCCCAGAATTTT.